This section outlines one T cell receptor beta chain sequence together with its context. Antigen specificity is unknown. Original methodology: Out-of-frame sequences were removed, leaving a few million distinct TCRbeta sequences. Profiling relied on immunoSEQ multiplex PCR, and the TCRdb table lists in-frame clones only, not all of them. The V and J calls and clone size are taken from that table; D and trimming were inferred from the DNA. Of about 58,000 clones in the sample, 82% are singletons; the top ten hold approximately 0.5%. This specimen belongs to a study of memory CD4+ T cells and cytomegalovirus serostatus. The wider study: Healthy Belgian adult donors included about nine CMV-positive and 24 CMV-negative people.

The sort gate was single viable CD3+CD4+CD8-CD45RO+ cells for memory CD4+ T cells. The junction had 10 bases not matched to a gene; V was cut back by 10 bases and J by 8 bases. Germline V gene data show CDR1 as LNHDA and CDR2 as SQIVND (reference sequence). The CDR3 consists of 12 residues. General study results and limits: CMV serostatus prediction reached median AUC 0.95, or 0.91 with US-trained model. About 40% of the roughly 160 known CMV-associated TCRbeta sequences appeared in CD4+ memory.

The origin of this receptor is an adult in good health and CMV-seronegative. Some clones in this sample may be carry-over from other donors' samples. The material sequenced was memory CD4+ T cells from blood. V gene TRBV19 combines with J gene TRBJ1-2; 7 nucleotides agree with TRBD1. As DNA, the CDR3 is TGTGCCATCGGACAGGCAGGGAGGGGCTACACCTTC. Its protein product is CAIGQAGRGYTF.